Listed below are T cell receptor beta chains from one sample, sequenced in a study of cytotoxic CD8 clonotypes in ibrutinib-treated CLL. Libraries were prepared by immunoSEQ multiplex PCR; TCRdb keeps only in-frame clonotypes and omits some of them. The sample has 150,000 or so clones, about 88% seen once. The specimen was PBMCs, collected at disease progression, from a patient treated with ibrutinib. Receptor source: a human donor with chronic lymphocytic leukemia. Each CDR3 is given with its conserved first and last residue.

v_call | cdr3_aa
TRBV7-2 | CASSLVGGVTEAFF
TRBV5-4 | CASSGGQNTGELFF
TRBV29-1 | CSVSRGVSYEQYF
TRBV14 | CASSQVPSGQYF
TRBV7-6 | CASSLGTRDSFYGYTF
TRBV10-1 | CASSPLPSGETQYF
TRBV6-4 | CASSDAGTGPADTQYF
TRBV19 | CASSINRGSNQPQHF
TRBV6-4 | CASSASPAADTQYF
TRBV5-4 | CASSLAVGGADEQYF
TRBV7-2 | CASSLEGVEQYF
TRBV5-1 | CASSNGQGSETQYF
TRBV30 | CAWSVNYGYTF
TRBV7-6 | CASSLNRGGEQYF
TRBV7-3 | CASSPRTGVATGELFF
TRBV6-5 | CASTYGISYEQYF
TRBV5-8 | CASLVGTPGQGPSKDEQYF
TRBV7-6 | CASSLTGTLSTGELFF
TRBV5-6 | CASSLSNNYGYTF
TRBV5-1 | CASSLESGGAGPSQSLFF
TRBV9 | CASSVATGARYRSGANVLTF
TRBV27 | CASSFGGSGSELFF
TRBV5-1 | CASSFRTSGGNEQFF
TRBV6-5 | CASSRLDRGSEQYF
TRBV7-8 | CASSLVSGLAVPYEQYF
TRBV2 | CASSLDRLSGNTIYF
TRBV29-1 | CSVVPTVNEKLFF
TRBV5-1 | CASSLDSYNEQFF
TRBV7-8 | CASSPGGFPSYNEQFF
TRBV9 | CASSRPSSGRGATGELFF
TRBV30 | CAWSVGLQFNQPQHF
TRBV18 | CASSPRTSGPPGVKNIQYF
TRBV28 | CASTRTGGLGEQYF
TRBV27 | CATRDTNGPYGYTF
TRBV7-3 | CASSLAGPKQDSRITNEQFF